This T cell receptor (beta chain) was obtained from a study of response to subunit inactivated influenza vaccine (dated by TCRdb to between 2018 and 2020). For the study in its entirety: Deep quantitative T cell receptor repertoire profiling was used in the study to track responses to a trivalent subunit inactivated influenza vaccine.

The germline V gene gives CDR1 as MDHEN and CDR2 as SYDVKM. The CDR3, cysteine through phenylalanine, is 17 amino acids long. Only the CDR3 part of the read is kept: 51 bases, read in frame from the first base. From V the trimming removes 6 bases and from J it removes 2 bases, while the gene matches leave 15 bases of the junction unaccounted for. Note on this clonotype: The target of this receptor is not known. No much larger clone exists at a distance of one base, and base qualities are not known.

The method behind the library was RT-PCR. Instrument used: Illumina HiSeq 2500. The raw public reads went through TCRdb reprocessing: fastp at Q25, MiXCR clone calling, in-frame beta chains kept. Each CDR3 protein appears once, grouped with its most common genes and DNA. Across this sample there are hundreds of thousands of distinct CDR3 sequences, with approximately 10% seen only once. The ten largest clonotypes hold roughly 11% of the sample. The investigation overall reported the following: The authors proposed that each seasonal influenza vaccination may bring in only a limited number of new T cells.

The data were also submitted as part of a second study, on T cells expressing NK-cell markers. Drawing on the second study: The TCR beta cDNA libraries were made using 5'RACE template switching, a step that added both a universal primer site and unique molecular identifiers. Three sorted T-cell subsets (CD3+CD56+NKG2C+, CD3+CD56+NKG2C- and CD3+CD56-NKG2C+) from eight donors had their TCR beta-chain repertoires profiled. Of the eight sequenced donors, seven were found to be HCMV-seropositive and one was found to be HCMV-seronegative. In several experiments an anti-gammadeltaTCR antibody was added to restrict sorting to alphabetaTCR-expressing T cells. In about six donors, the dominant CD3+CD56+NKG2C+ clonotypes were found to rank among the top 10 CD8+ clonotypes and to make up about 1.0-7.5% of CD8+ T cells. Those dominant clonotypes were again the most abundant among CD3+CD56-NKG2C+ cells in a handful of donors, at roughly 25-65%. Whether the expanded NKG2C-expressing T cell clones were specific for HCMV antigens was left unclear. The study sequenced eight donors, all healthy volunteers chosen at random: three men and five women. HCMV-specific IgG was detected in serum with a commercial ELISA kit to determine HCMV serostatus. Peripheral blood mononuclear cells were isolated from blood by Ficoll density gradient centrifugation. For over five donors, bulk peripheral blood T-cell repertoires were also sequenced from unsorted PBMC. cDNA synthesis was primed from the TCR beta constant segment, followed by two successive PCR amplification steps. Illumina HiSeq 2000/2500, MiSeq or NextSeq was used to sequence libraries as 2 x 150 bp reads. MIGEC was used to demultiplex reads and group reads by UMI, and MiTCR was used to assemble and quantify clonotypes. To remove erroneous sequences, TCR cDNA sequences were retained only when supported by two or more reads. The tcR package was used for downstream repertoire analysis, with clonotypes matched between fractions based on CDR3 nucleotide sequence plus V segment. Antigen specificity was annotated against VDJdb with VDJmatch, allowing one amino acid substitution in CDR3.

This specimen consisted of PBMCs from blood, obtained on the day of vaccination. This receptor was identified in a man aged 50-60 years who received an inactivated influenza vaccine. Donor details come from another sample of the same person, matched by shared clones. The receptor chain draws on TRBV28 and TRBJ2-7; the junction holds 8 bases that match TRBD2. The DNA sequence is TGTGCCAGCAGGGGGGAAGGGACTAGTGGTGTGCCCTACGAGCAGTACTTC. This gives the protein CASRGEGTSGVPYEQYF.